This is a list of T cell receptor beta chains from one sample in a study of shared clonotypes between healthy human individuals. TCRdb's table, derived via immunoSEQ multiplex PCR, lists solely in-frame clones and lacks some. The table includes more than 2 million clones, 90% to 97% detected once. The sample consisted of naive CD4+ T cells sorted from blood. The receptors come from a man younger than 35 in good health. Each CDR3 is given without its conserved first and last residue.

CDR3 protein: ASSPGGPKNEQF; V gene: TRBV28
CDR3 protein: ASSGSSIDTQY; V gene: TRBV9
CDR3 protein: ASSLGLAGASTDTQY; V gene: TRBV7-3
CDR3 protein: ASSALGESTDTQY; V gene: TRBV5-1
CDR3 protein: ASSEVWGQTYNEQF; V gene: TRBV6-1
CDR3 protein: AISEADSSNQPQH; V gene: TRBV10-3
CDR3 protein: ASRRQQLGETQY; V gene: TRBV6-1
CDR3 protein: ASSFADRSNQPQH; V gene: TRBV28
CDR3 protein: AISESAGLSYGYT; V gene: TRBV10-3
CDR3 protein: ASSWYGPYSYEQY; V gene: TRBV5-1